The 18 T cell receptor beta chains presented below share a single source sample, sequenced in a study of OX40 agonist ivuxolimab in advanced cancers. Clones were read by immunoSEQ multiplex PCR, and TCRdb kept only the in-frame ones, dropping some. The sample includes 70,000 to 100,000 clones, around 91% of them seen just once. The sample here was CD4+ or CD8+ T cells sorted from blood, taken in a trial of the OX40 agonist ivuxolimab. The source of these receptors is an adult with an advanced solid tumor such as melanoma, head and neck, liver or kidney cancer.

Points on this clone: The same CDR3 arises from other DNA sequences in this sample as well. The chain combines TRBV9 with TRBJ2-6; D unresolved. This CDR3 is built from 15 residues. Germline CDR1 is SGDLS and CDR2 is YYNGEE. Deletions cut 0 bases from V and 0 bases from J, with 4 bases between. The CDR3 bases are TGTGCCAGCAGCGTAGCCAACTCTGGGGCCAACGTCCTGACTTTC. Translated, it gives CASSVANSGANVLTF.

The rearrangement links TRBV4-3 to TRBJ2-3, with D perhaps given as TRBD1 or TRBD2 (5 bases each). Per germline, CDR1 LGHNA and CDR2 YSLEER. This CDR3 is 17 amino acids long. Trimming left V 0 bases short and J 3 bases short, with 16 bases between. The chain's CDR3 is CASSQDWGTQVTDTQYF. CDR3 DNA: TGCGCCAGCAGCCAAGATTGGGGGACCCAGGTAACAGATACGCAGTATTTT.

This clone appeared once. V is TRBV29-1 and J is TRBJ2-5, with D hard to call. The V gene's germline CDR1 is SQVTM and CDR2 ANQGSEA. The CDR3 is 13 amino acids. V gave up 3 bases and J gave up 1 base, with 9 bases separating them. The CDR3: CSVDGLGQETQYF. The CDR3 region has the DNA TGCAGCGTTGACGGGTTAGGCCAAGAGACCCAGTACTTC. Complete variable domain (other parts from reference TRBV29-1 and TRBJ2-5): SAVISQKPSRDICQRGTSLTIQCQVDSQVTMMFWYRQQPGQSLTLIATANQGSEATYESGFVIDKFPISRPNLTFSTLTVSNMSPEDSSIYLCSVDGLGQETQYFGPGTRLLVL.

This chain joins TRBV9 and TRBJ2-5, with 8 bases lining up with TRBD1. This CDR3 has 15 amino acids. CDR1 is SGDLS, CDR2 YYNGEE, per germline. V trimming: 1 base; J trimming: 3 bases; junction bases outside the gene matches: 5. This CDR3 is CASSVFGQGKETQYF. The CDR3 coding sequence is TGTGCCAGCAGCGTATTCGGACAGGGAAAAGAGACCCAGTACTTC. The whole variable domain, remainder taken from reference TRBV9 and TRBJ2-5, is DSGVTQTPKHLITATGQRVTLRCSPRSGDLSVYWYQQSLDQGLQFLIQYYNGEERAKGNILERFSAQQFPDLHSELNLSSLELGDSALYFCASSVFGQGKETQYFGPGTRLLVL.

The gene calls are TRBV28 and TRBJ1-2; 11 bases agree with TRBD1. The CDR3 length is 13 residues. V was pared by 6 bases and J by 8 bases, with 5 bases of the junction left unmatched. Germline CDR1 and CDR2: MDHEN and SYDVKM. CDR3 sequence reads: CASRAGTGGGYTF. CDR3 sequence (DNA): TGTGCCAGCAGAGCCGGGACAGGGGGAGGCTACACCTTC.

The chain uses TRBV6-5 and TRBJ2-2; possible D gene TRBD1, 6 bases. V was clipped by 7 bases and J by 3 bases, with 12 bases between them. This CDR3 region has 14 residues. Germline CDR1 MNHEY, CDR2 SVGAGI. The DNA for the CDR3 is TGTGCCAGCAAACCGGGACACCACACCGGGGAGCTGTTTTTT. Its translation is CASKPGHHTGELFF.

The chain links TRBV19 to TRBJ2-1, with 11 positions matching TRBD2. Germline V gene data show CDR1 as LNHDA and CDR2 as SQIVND (reference sequence). The CDR3 is 16 residues long. V was pared by 4 bases and J by 2 bases, with 4 bases of the junction left unmatched. The DNA of the CDR3 is TGTGCCAGTAGTACACCGACTAGCGGGGCCTACAATGAGCAGTTCTTC. Its protein product is CASSTPTSGAYNEQFF.

This clone showed up just once. Here the CDR3 reads CAWRDTGSNQPQHF. CDR3 DNA sequence: TGTGCCTGGAGGGACACGGGTAGCAATCAGCCCCAGCATTTT. The chain employs TRBV30 and TRBJ1-5; D is possibly TRBD1 (5 bases). The length of the CDR3 is 14 residues. Germline CDR1 GTSNPN, CDR2 SVGIG (reference sequence). V dropped 3 bases and J dropped 0 bases, with 9 bases sitting between them.

The rearrangement joins TRBV19 to TRBJ1-5; D unresolved. Looked up from germline, CDR1 is LNHDA and CDR2 is SQIVND (reference sequence). The CDR3 totals 13 residues. V was pared by 2 bases and J by 6 bases, with 8 bases between. CDR3: CASSIRDGQPQHF. In nucleotides, the CDR3 is TGTGCCAGTAGTATACGAGACGGTCAGCCCCAGCATTTT.

Turning to this clone: A read error may account for a junction end that differs from germline. The CDR3: CASSFGQGAGTSTKAFF. CDR3 DNA sequence: TGTGCCAGCAGTTTCGGACAGGGAGCCGGTACCAGCACTAAAGCTTTCTTT. This chain links TRBV27 with TRBJ1-1; 8 bases fit TRBD1. CDR3 length equals 17 residues. Germline V gene data show CDR1 as MNHEY and CDR2 as SMNVEV (reference sequence).

This clone has just one count. This chain joins TRBV7-8 and TRBJ2-1; 16 bases are shared with TRBD2. The CDR3 is made up of 15 amino acids. CDR1 is SGHVS, CDR2 FQNEAQ, per germline. V lost 4 bases, J lost 9 bases, and 3 bases stayed unmatched. Written as DNA, the CDR3 is TGTGCCAGCAGCTCGGGACTAGCGGGAGGGGTTGAGCAGTTCTTC. Translation: CASSSGLAGGVEQFF.

The CDR3 sequence: CASSLAQGETQYF. CDR3 DNA: TGTGCCAGCAGCTTAGCACAGGGTGAGACCCAGTACTTC. The chain recombines TRBV7-6 with TRBJ2-5; D is possibly TRBD1 (6 bases). The germline V gene has CDR1 SGHVS and CDR2 FNYEAQ. This CDR3 spans 13 amino acids. Trimming shortened V by 0 bases and J by 5 bases, and 7 bases separated the two germline ends.

The chain joins TRBV11-2 to TRBJ1-2, with 7 positions matching TRBD1. CDR3 size: 15 residues. Germline V gene lookup returns CDR1 SGHAT and CDR2 FQNNGV. Trimming removed 2 bases from V and 1 base from J; junction bases left unmatched: 4. CDR3 sequence reads: CASSLRTGDNYGYTF. CDR3 coding DNA: TGTGCCAGCAGCTTAAGGACAGGAGATAACTATGGCTACACCTTC.

This rearrangement joins TRBV2 to TRBJ2-6; D may be TRBD1 or TRBD2 (5 bases each). There are 14 residues in the CDR3. In germline, CDR1 is SNHLY, CDR2 FYNNEI. Trimming shortened V by 8 bases and J by 0 bases, and 8 bases separated the two germline ends. The CDR3 protein is CASSGTSGANVLTF. The CDR3 bases are TGTGCCAGCTCCGGGACCTCTGGGGCCAACGTCCTGACTTTC.

This clone was counted between two and nine times. The V and J genes are TRBV6-5 and TRBJ1-1; no reliable D call. V lost 6 bases and J 5 bases, leaving 16 bases between the germline ends. CDR1 is MNHEY and CDR2 is SVGAGI in the germline V gene. CDR3 size: 14 residues. The CDR3 sequence: CASRSTQAWTEAFF. In nucleotides, the CDR3 is TGTGCCAGCAGGTCGACTCAAGCTTGGACTGAAGCTTTCTTT.

This chain connects TRBV18 to TRBJ2-7; D perhaps matches TRBD1 (5 bases). The V gene lost 2 bases and the J gene lost 6 bases, with 14 bases spanning the gap. The germline CDR1 and CDR2 sequences are KGHSH and LQKENI. CDR3 size: 14 residues. CDR3 nucleotides: TGTGCCAGCTCACCAGTAGGGGCCAGAGGCGAGCAGTACTTC. This encodes CASSPVGARGEQYF.

This rearrangement joins TRBV10-2 to TRBJ2-1; TRBD2 matches 13 bases. V shed 9 bases, J shed 10 bases, and the junction held 15 bases outside the gene matches. Germline V gene data show CDR1 as WSHSY and CDR2 as SAAADI. This CDR3 is 16 amino acids long. This CDR3 reads CASSGTSGAHGQEQFF. CDR3 DNA sequence: TGCGCCAGTTCTGGGACTAGCGGGGCTCATGGACAGGAGCAGTTCTTC.

This clone was detected only once. The chain couples TRBV5-4 to TRBJ2-5; perhaps TRBD1 as D (6 bases). Between the trimmed V and J ends, which lost 4 bases and 3 bases, there was a span of 10 bases. Germline V gene lookup returns CDR1 SGHNT and CDR2 YYREEE (reference sequence). The CDR3 is 13 residues long. CDR3 DNA sequence: TGTGCCAGCAGCATTGGACAGAAAGAGACCCAGTACTTC. This encodes CASSIGQKETQYF.